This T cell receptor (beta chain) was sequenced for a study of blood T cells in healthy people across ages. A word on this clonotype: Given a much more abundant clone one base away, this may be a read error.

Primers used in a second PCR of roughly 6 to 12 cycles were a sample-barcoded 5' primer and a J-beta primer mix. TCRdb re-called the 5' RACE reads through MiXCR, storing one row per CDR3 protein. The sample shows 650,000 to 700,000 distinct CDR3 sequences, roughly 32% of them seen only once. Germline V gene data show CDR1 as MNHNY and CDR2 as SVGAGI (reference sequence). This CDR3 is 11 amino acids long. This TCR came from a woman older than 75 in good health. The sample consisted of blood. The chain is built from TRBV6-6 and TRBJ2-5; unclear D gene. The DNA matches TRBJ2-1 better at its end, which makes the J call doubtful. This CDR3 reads CASGYQETQFF. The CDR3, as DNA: TGTGCCAGCGGATACCAAGAGACCCAGTTCTTC.